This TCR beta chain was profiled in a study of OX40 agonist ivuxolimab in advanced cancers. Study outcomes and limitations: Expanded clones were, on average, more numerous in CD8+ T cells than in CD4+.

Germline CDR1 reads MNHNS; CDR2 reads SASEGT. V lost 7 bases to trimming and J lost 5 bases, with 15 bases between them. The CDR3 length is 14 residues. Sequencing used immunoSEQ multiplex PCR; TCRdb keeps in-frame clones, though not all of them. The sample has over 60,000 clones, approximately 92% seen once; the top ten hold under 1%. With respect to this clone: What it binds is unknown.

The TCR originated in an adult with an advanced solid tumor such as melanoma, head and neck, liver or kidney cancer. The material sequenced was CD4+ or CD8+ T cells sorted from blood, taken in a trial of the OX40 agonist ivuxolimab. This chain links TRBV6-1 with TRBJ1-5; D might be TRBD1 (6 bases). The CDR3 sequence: CASTVAGADQPQHF. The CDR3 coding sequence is TGTGCCAGCACGGTGGCGGGGGCTGATCAGCCCCAGCATTTT.